These 25 T cell receptor beta chains were all obtained from the same sample, sequenced in a study of T cells in Graves' hyperthyroidism and ophthalmopathy (dated by TCRdb to about 2019). The library was made by multiplex PCR. The sequencer listed for this sample is Illumina HiSeq 2000. The TCR beta CDR3 regions were amplified from the RNA transcripts. The TCR CDR3 was subjected to a first round of RT-PCR using the HTBI primer set and the Qiagen OneStep RT-PCR kit. The public sequencing data were trimmed at Q25 with fastp and processed into clonotypes with MiXCR by TCRdb, which kept only in-frame beta chains. When rows share a CDR3 protein, they turn into one entry using the most common DNA and genes. This sample holds some 360,000 distinct CDR3 sequences; around 13% were observed only once. Clones ranked in the top ten supply roughly 11% of the sample. What was sequenced was blood. These receptors came from a woman in her sixties with Graves' hyperthyroidism.

This clonotype has just a few counts. The rearrangement uses TRBV5-1 and TRBJ1-1, with unresolved D. Trimming pared 4 bases from V and 3 bases from J, leaving 19 bases between. Germline lookup yields CDR1 SGHRS and CDR2 YFSETQ. The CDR3 loop spans 16 amino acids. The DNA of the CDR3 is TGCGCCAGCAGCCCCCCGGGTGGCACCCAGCACACTGAAGCTTTCTTT. Protein product: CASSPPGGTQHTEAFF.

This clonotype came up many times. The gene calls are TRBV7-9 and TRBJ2-7, with D perhaps given as TRBD1 or TRBD2 (5 bases each). CDR1 and CDR2 from the germline V gene are SEHNR and FQNEAQ (reference sequence). V lost 5 bases and J 0 bases, leaving 8 bases between the germline ends. The CDR3 sequence is 13 residues long. For the CDR3, the DNA is TGTGCCAGCAGCGCCGGGGCCTCCTACGAGCAGTACTTC. Translating gives CASSAGASYEQYF.

This clonotype was recorded many times. The chain combines TRBV18 with TRBJ2-5; no definite D call. V was shortened by 2 bases and J by 0 bases, with 13 bases between the two germline ends. The CDR3 has 16 residues. Germline assignment: CDR1 KGHSH and CDR2 LQKENI. CDR3 nucleotide sequence: TGTGCCAGCTCACCATCGGAAAGATTGTACCAAGAGACCCAGTACTTC. Translating gives CASSPSERLYQETQYF.

This chain joins TRBV6-2 or TRBV6-3 and TRBJ2-7, with 8 bases aligning to TRBD2. V gave up 5 bases and J gave up 7 bases; unmatched junction bases: 7. This CDR3 is 13 amino acids long. Germline V lookup: CDR1 MNHEY, CDR2 SVGEGT. CDR3 in DNA: TGTGCCAGCAGTAGAGGACTAGCTCTAGAGCAGTACTTC. This codes for CASSRGLALEQYF.

This clonotype was counted at least ten times. This chain links TRBV12-5 with TRBJ2-1, with 12 bases aligning to TRBD2. The CDR3 extends over 19 amino acids. With 2 bases clipped from V and 4 bases from J, the junction kept 12 bases outside the gene matches. Germline V gene sequence: CDR1 LGHNT, CDR2 FRNRAP. CDR3 residues: CASGLYPGLAGGRYNEQFF. CDR3 DNA: TGTGCTAGTGGTTTGTATCCGGGGCTAGCGGGAGGGAGATACAATGAGCAGTTCTTC. The variable domain in full, with the rest retrieved from reference TRBV12-5 and TRBJ2-1, is DARVTQTPRHKVTEMGQEVTMRCQPILGHNTVFWYRQTMMQGLELLAYFRNRAPLDDSGMPKDRFSAEMPDATLATLKIQPSEPRDSAVYFCASGLYPGLAGGRYNEQFFGPGTRLTVL.

This chain connects TRBV6-1 to TRBJ2-7, with 7 positions matching TRBD1. This CDR3 contains 14 residues. The junction had 10 bases not matched to a gene; V was cut back by 10 bases and J by 1 base. CDR1 and CDR2 (germline): MNHNS, SASEGT. The CDR3 is CATTPTGRSYEQYF. The CDR3 nucleotides read TGTGCCACCACCCCGACAGGGCGGTCCTACGAGCAGTACTTC.

This clonotype was detected a few times. The chain carries TRBV27 and TRBJ1-3; TRBD1 aligns across 8 bases. CDR3 length: 16 residues. The J segment lost 0 bases and the V segment lost 5 bases, leaving 6 bases of the junction unmatched. Germline V gene lookup returns CDR1 MNHEY and CDR2 SMNVEV (reference sequence). This CDR3 is CASSPGQGYSGNTIYF. For the CDR3, the DNA is TGTGCCAGCAGTCCCGGACAGGGATACTCTGGAAACACCATATATTTT.

This clonotype has ten or more counts. V gene TRBV3-1 combines with J gene TRBJ2-1; 11 bases match TRBD2. The germline V gene has CDR1 LGHDT and CDR2 YNNKEL (reference sequence). Unmatched junction bases numbered 6, after V lost 0 bases and J lost 11 bases. There are 15 residues in the CDR3. The CDR3, as DNA: TGTGCCAGCAGCCAAGACCTAGCGGGAGGCTCCAAGCAGTTCTTC. Translated: CASSQDLAGGSKQFF.

This clonotype was seen a handful of times. V usage is TRBV6-1 and J usage is TRBJ2-3, with TRBD2 identical over 11 bases. Trimming removed 2 bases from V and 6 bases from J; junction bases left unmatched: 1. Germline lookup yields CDR1 MNHNS and CDR2 SASEGT. The CDR3 totals 14 residues. As DNA, the CDR3 is TGTGCCAGCAGTGAACCTAGCGGGAGGGATACGCAGTATTTT. This sequence encodes CASSEPSGRDTQYF.

This clonotype has more than one count but fewer than ten. The genes are TRBV7-3 and TRBJ2-1, with 8 bases matching TRBD1. V lost 5 bases to trimming and J lost 5 bases; unmatched junction nucleotides: 5. This CDR3 is built from 14 residues. Per germline, CDR1 SGHTA and CDR2 FQGTGA. In nucleotides, the CDR3 is TGTGCCAGCAGCCCGGGACAGGAAGACAATGAGCAGTTCTTC. It specifies CASSPGQEDNEQFF.

The rearrangement uses TRBV3-1 and TRBJ1-2; 9 bases line up with TRBD1. Trimming removed 1 base from V and 8 bases from J; junction bases left unmatched: 5. Looked up from germline, CDR1 is LGHDT and CDR2 is YNNKEL (reference sequence). The CDR3 is made up of 14 amino acids. CDR3 coding DNA: TGTGCCAGCAGCCAAGTCGGGACAGGGAGGGGCTACACCTTC. This codes for CASSQVGTGRGYTF. Combining the CDR3 with reference TRBV3-1 and TRBJ1-2 gives the whole variable domain DTAVSQTPKYLVTQMGNDKSIKCEQNLGHDTMYWYKQDSKKFLKIMFSYNNKELIINETVPNRFSPKSPDKAHLNLHINSLELGDSAVYFCASSQVGTGRGYTFGSGTRLTVV.

This clonotype has a count of ten or more. This chain uses TRBV5-1 with TRBJ2-1, with TRBD2 as a possible D gene (6 bases). The CDR3 consists of 14 residues. Per the germline V gene, CDR1 is SGHRS and CDR2 is YFSETQ. Trimming removed 1 base from V and 5 bases from J, with 10 bases in between. CDR3 in DNA: TGCGCCAGCAGCTTGTCGCCGGGAGACAATGAGCAGTTCTTC. As protein: CASSLSPGDNEQFF.

This clonotype was counted a few times. The chain employs TRBV5-5 and TRBJ2-7, with a weak D call TRBD1 (5 bases). Germline CDR1 reads SGHKS; CDR2 reads YYEKEE (reference sequence). CDR3 size: 14 residues. V shed 6 bases and J shed 2 bases, with 15 bases lying between them. The CDR3 nucleotides read TGTGCCAGCACCGTTTGGGGCGGAACCTACGAGCAGTACTTC. As protein: CASTVWGGTYEQYF.

The chain carries TRBV6-2 or TRBV6-3 and TRBJ1-4; no firm D call. Germline loops: CDR1 MNHEY, CDR2 SVGEGT. The V gene lost 7 bases and the J gene lost 6 bases, with 6 bases spanning the gap. CDR3 size: 11 residues. The CDR3 DNA is TGTGCCAGCACCGGTTATGAAAAACTGTTTTTT. Translation: CASTGYEKLFF.

This clonotype was recorded many times. The V and J genes are TRBV20-1 and TRBJ2-5; TRBD1 matches at 7 bases. The germline V gene encodes CDR1 DFQATT and CDR2 SNEGSKA (reference sequence). The J segment lost 5 bases and the V segment lost 5 bases, leaving 11 bases of the junction unmatched. The CDR3 spans 14 residues. CDR3 protein: CSAQGSGTDETQYF. Written as DNA, the CDR3 is TGCAGTGCTCAGGGTTCCGGGACAGACGAGACCCAGTACTTC.

The table lists this clonotype with many counts. The chain recombines TRBV30 with TRBJ1-4; D is unclear. This CDR3 has 13 amino acids. V lost 2 bases to trimming and J lost 5 bases, with 9 bases between them. Germline V gene data show CDR1 as GTSNPN and CDR2 as SVGIG (reference sequence). The chain's CDR3 is CAWSRRANEKLFF. CDR3 sequence (DNA): TGTGCCTGGAGTAGGCGAGCGAATGAAAAACTGTTTTTT.

The CDR3 loop reads CASSVDGTSLGQYF. The DNA of the CDR3 is TGTGCCAGCAGCGTAGACGGGACAAGCCTAGGACAGTACTTC. V usage is TRBV9 and J usage is TRBJ2-7; possible D gene TRBD1, 6 bases. The CDR3 spans 14 residues. The ends were cut back, 0 bases at V and 10 bases at J, with 17 bases in the middle. Germline CDR1 SGDLS, CDR2 YYNGEE.

This chain joins TRBV6-9 and TRBJ2-2; 11 nucleotides align to TRBD2. Germline V lookup: CDR1 MNHGY, CDR2 SVAAGI. The CDR3 consists of 16 residues. Trimming removed 4 bases from V and 7 bases from J; junction bases left unmatched: 8. The CDR3 nucleotides are TGTGCCAGCAGTTGGGGACTAGCGGAAGGGCTCGGGGAGCTGTTTTTT. Its protein product is CASSWGLAEGLGELFF.

This clonotype has ten or more counts. The chain is built from TRBV11-2 and TRBJ1-5; 7 bases align to TRBD1. The CDR3 runs 17 residues. Trimming cost V 5 bases and J 2 bases; bases outside gene matches: 12. The germline CDR1 and CDR2 sequences are SGHAT and FQNNGV. The CDR3 nucleotides are TGTGCCAGCAGCCCTGAGGGAGGGGGCCGCGGCAATCAGCCCCAGCATTTT. Amino acids: CASSPEGGGRGNQPQHF. The whole variable domain, filled in from reference TRBV11-2 and TRBJ1-5, reads EAGVAQSPRYKIIEKRQSVAFWCNPISGHATLYWYQQILGQGPKLLIQFQNNGVVDDSQLPKDRFSAERLKGVDSTLKIQPAKLEDSAVYLCASSPEGGGRGNQPQHFGDGTRLSIL.

The chain employs TRBV12-3 or TRBV12-4 and TRBJ2-7; the match to TRBD2 covers 11 bases. CDR3 size: 19 residues. V lost 7 bases, J lost 3 bases, and 20 bases stayed unmatched. The DNA of the CDR3 is TGTGCCAGCACCTTCCTGGGTTTAGCGGGAGGGGGACGGGGCTACGAGCAGTACTTC. Protein product: CASTFLGLAGGGRGYEQYF.

The table lists this clonotype with many counts. The chain uses TRBV6-2 or TRBV6-3 and TRBJ2-7; D is perhaps TRBD1 or TRBD2 (6 bases each). The CDR3 has 18 amino acids. From germline, CDR1 is MNHEY and CDR2 SVGEGT. Trimming removed 5 bases at V and 0 bases at J, with 23 bases between. CDR3 bases: TGTGCCAGCAGTCCCAGGGGTGGGACGGGAGCCCTCTCCTACGAGCAGTACTTC. Protein sequence: CASSPRGGTGALSYEQYF.

The table lists this clonotype with many counts. The chain uses TRBV12-3 or TRBV12-4 and TRBJ1-1; 11 positions agree with TRBD1. V dropped 6 bases and J dropped 1; count of bases not matched to a gene: 7. There are 16 residues in the CDR3. In DNA, the CDR3 is TGTGCCAGCAGCCAGGACAGGGGGCCCAGGAACACTGAAGCTTTCTTT. It specifies CASSQDRGPRNTEAFF.

The chain joins TRBV20-1 to TRBJ2-1, with 10 bases lining up with TRBD1. This CDR3 has 14 residues. V lost 6 bases and J lost 1; bases outside the gene matches: 3. The germline V gene encodes CDR1 DFQATT and CDR2 SNEGSKA (reference sequence). The CDR3 DNA follows: TGCAGTGCGCGGGACAGGGGTTCCTACAATGAGCAGTTCTTC. Amino acids: CSARDRGSYNEQFF.

This clonotype was found many times. The gene calls are TRBV3-1 and TRBJ2-3; a weak D match, TRBD2 (6 bases). V was cut by 2 bases and J by 6 bases, with 15 bases left in between. The CDR3 is 15 residues long. CDR1 and CDR2 from the germline V gene are LGHDT and YNNKEL (reference sequence). The CDR3 region has the DNA TGTGCCAGCAGCCAAAAGGCGGGGTCCTCGGATACGCAGTATTTT. Protein sequence: CASSQKAGSSDTQYF.

The chain recombines TRBV7-8 with TRBJ1-5, with D possibly TRBD1 on 6 matching bases. Germline CDR1 is SGHVS and CDR2 is FQNEAQ. The V and J ends lost 6 bases and 4 bases respectively, with 13 bases between them. CDR3 size: 14 residues. The CDR3 protein is CASSTGGANQPQHF. As DNA, the CDR3 is TGTGCCAGCAGTACGGGGGGGGCAAATCAGCCCCAGCATTTT.